The 10 T cell receptor beta chains below were found in one sample sequenced in a study of beta chain features in type 1 diabetes (dated by TCRdb to 2016 to 2018). Study-level results and caveats: Type 1 diabetes patients showed a moderate but significant shortening of TCRB CDR3 length in all four CD4+ subsets.

The method was the immunoSEQ multiplex PCR assay. All of the isolated RNA was reverse transcribed with the High Capacity cDNA Reverse Transcription Kit, so expressed TCRB transcripts were sequenced. The table was pulled from immuneACCESS by TCRdb, which kept in-frame rearrangements only. Such tables lose some clones; where checked, under half of the loss comes from unresolved V genes, and the rest has no known cause. In this sample the table shows more than 95,000 clones, under 30% of which occur a single time. 0.5% to 0.6% of the sample is in the top ten clones. No antigen has been identified for these receptors. The source material was central memory CD4+ T cells from blood. The receptors derive from a woman under 30 with type 1 diabetes.

The rearrangement links TRBV4-1 to TRBJ2-7, with 15 bases lining up with TRBD2. V shed 3 bases and J 5 bases; nucleotides not matched to a gene: 8. Germline V lookup: CDR1 MGHRA, CDR2 YSYEKL. The CDR3 has 17 amino acids. CDR3 residues: CASSQLGLAGGPNEQYF. CDR3 nucleotide sequence: TGCGCCAGCAGCCAGCTCGGACTAGCGGGAGGGCCAAACGAGCAGTACTTC.

The chain couples TRBV6-1 to TRBJ1-2, with TRBD1 matching over 7 bases. Germline values: CDR1 MNHNS, CDR2 SASEGT. V was pared by 5 bases and J by 4 bases, with 4 bases of the junction left unmatched. CDR3 size: 13 residues. CDR3 in DNA: TGTGCCAGCAGTACCGGGACAGCCTATGGCTACACCTTC. This gives the protein CASSTGTAYGYTF.

V gene TRBV28 combines with J gene TRBJ2-4; a possible D gene is TRBD1 (5 bases). Germline CDR1 is MDHEN and CDR2 is SYDVKM. V was cut by 6 bases and J by 0 bases, with 12 bases left in between. This CDR3 spans 15 amino acids. CDR3 sequence (DNA): TGTGCCAGCAGGGGAAGACAGATAGCCAAAAACATTCAGTACTTC. Amino acids: CASRGRQIAKNIQYF.

This sequence joins TRBV7-2 and TRBJ1-5; D not resolved. V lost 5 bases and J 4 bases, leaving 6 bases between the germline ends. Germline V gene data show CDR1 as SGHTA and CDR2 as FQGNSA. This CDR3 has 12 residues. CDR3 sequence reads: CASSRENQPQHF. In DNA form, the CDR3 reads TGTGCCAGCAGCAGAGAGAATCAGCCCCAGCATTTT.

The chain couples TRBV12-5 to TRBJ2-2; D gene uncertain. CDR1 is LGHNT and CDR2 is FRNRAP in the germline V gene. The CDR3 runs to 12 residues. V was trimmed by 6 bases and J by 9 bases, leaving 11 bases between them. CDR3 DNA sequence: TGTGCTAGTGGCCTAAATCCGAGGGAGCTGTTTTTT. This gives the protein CASGLNPRELFF.

The chain recombines TRBV28 with TRBJ2-1, with D possibly matching TRBD2 (6 bases). Trimming took off 6 bases at V and 8 bases at J, with 17 bases between the two ends. The length of the CDR3 is 14 residues. Germline lookup yields CDR1 MDHEN and CDR2 SYDVKM. In nucleotides, the CDR3 is TGTGCCAGCAGAACTAACGGGGGATTTGATGAGCAGTTCTTC. Amino acids: CASRTNGGFDEQFF.

The chain employs TRBV2 and TRBJ1-2; D remains unclear. Germline V CDR1 and CDR2: SNHLY, FYNNEI. The CDR3 runs 12 residues. The V and J ends lost 8 bases and 8 bases respectively, with 15 bases between them. This CDR3 is CASLVDIGGYTF. The CDR3 coding sequence is TGTGCCAGCTTAGTCGACATTGGGGGCTACACCTTC.

This clone occurred once. This CDR3 reads CASSLDGGSGGGYTF. The DNA for the CDR3 is TGTGCCAGCAGCCTTGACGGGGGGTCGGGTGGCGGCTACACCTTC. The chain links TRBV2 to TRBJ1-2; D may be TRBD1 (5 bases). Trimming removed 6 bases at V and 8 bases at J, with 22 bases between. Germline assignment: CDR1 SNHLY and CDR2 FYNNEI. The CDR3 totals 15 residues.

The chain combines TRBV5-4 with TRBJ2-3, with 9 bases fitting TRBD2. The germline CDR1 and CDR2 sequences are SGHNT and YYREEE (reference sequence). The V and J ends lost 2 bases and 2 bases, in that order; junction bases with no gene match: 6. CDR3 length: 16 residues. The CDR3 DNA sequence: TGTGCCAGCAGCTTAAGACTAGCGGAAAACACAGATACGCAGTATTTT. Translation gives CASSLRLAENTDTQYF.

The rearrangement uses TRBV11-2 and TRBJ2-7; TRBD1 matches 7 bases. This CDR3 contains 13 residues. Germline-derived CDR1 and CDR2 are SGHAT and FQNNGV. V lost 3 bases, J lost 6 bases, and 5 bases stayed unmatched. CDR3 in DNA: TGTGCCAGCAGCTTCGCGTCAGGGGGCGAGCAGTACGTC. As protein: CASSFASGGEQYV.